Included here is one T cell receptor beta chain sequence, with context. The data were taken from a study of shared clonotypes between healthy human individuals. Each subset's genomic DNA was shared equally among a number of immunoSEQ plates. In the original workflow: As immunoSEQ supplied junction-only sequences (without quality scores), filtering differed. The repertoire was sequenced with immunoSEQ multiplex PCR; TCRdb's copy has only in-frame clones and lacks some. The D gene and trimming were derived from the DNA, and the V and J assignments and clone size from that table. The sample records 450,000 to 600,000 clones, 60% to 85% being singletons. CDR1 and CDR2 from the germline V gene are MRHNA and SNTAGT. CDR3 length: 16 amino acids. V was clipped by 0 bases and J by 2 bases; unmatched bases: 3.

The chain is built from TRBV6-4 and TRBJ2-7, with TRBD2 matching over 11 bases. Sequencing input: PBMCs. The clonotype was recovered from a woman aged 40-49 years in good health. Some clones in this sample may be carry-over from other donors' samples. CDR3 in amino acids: CASSDSSGRAPYEQYF. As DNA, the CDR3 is TGTGCCAGCAGTGACTCTAGCGGGAGGGCTCCCTACGAGCAGTACTTC.